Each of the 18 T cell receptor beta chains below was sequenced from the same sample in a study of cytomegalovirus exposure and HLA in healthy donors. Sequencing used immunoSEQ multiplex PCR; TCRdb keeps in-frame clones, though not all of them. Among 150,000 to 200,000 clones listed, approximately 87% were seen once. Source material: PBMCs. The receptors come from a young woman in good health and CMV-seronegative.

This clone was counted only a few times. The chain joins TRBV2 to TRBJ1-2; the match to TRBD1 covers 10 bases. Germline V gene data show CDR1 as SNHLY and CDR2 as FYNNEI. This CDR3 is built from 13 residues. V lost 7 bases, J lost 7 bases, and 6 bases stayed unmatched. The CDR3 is CASNRQGAPGYTF. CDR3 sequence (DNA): TGTGCCAGCAACAGACAGGGGGCACCTGGCTACACCTTC.

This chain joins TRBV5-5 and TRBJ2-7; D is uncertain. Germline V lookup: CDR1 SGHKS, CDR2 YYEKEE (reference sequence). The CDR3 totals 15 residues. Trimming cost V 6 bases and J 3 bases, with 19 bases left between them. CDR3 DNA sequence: TGTGCCAGCACCCCCGAGTCCCTCGCGTTCTACGAGCAGTACTTC. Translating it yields CASTPESLAFYEQYF.

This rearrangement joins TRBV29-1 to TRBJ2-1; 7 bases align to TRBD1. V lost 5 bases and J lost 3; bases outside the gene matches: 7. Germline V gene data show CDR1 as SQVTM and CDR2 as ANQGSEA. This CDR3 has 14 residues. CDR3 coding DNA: TGCAGCGTTAATGGGGCAGGGGGCTACAATGAGCAGTTCTTC. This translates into CSVNGAGGYNEQFF.

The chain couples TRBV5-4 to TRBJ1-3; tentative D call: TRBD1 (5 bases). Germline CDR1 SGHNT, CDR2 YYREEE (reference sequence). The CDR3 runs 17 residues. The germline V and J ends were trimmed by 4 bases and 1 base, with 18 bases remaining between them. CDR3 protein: CASSPGGITRSGNTIYF. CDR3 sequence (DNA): TGTGCCAGCAGCCCGGGGGGTATCACCCGATCTGGAAACACCATATATTTT.

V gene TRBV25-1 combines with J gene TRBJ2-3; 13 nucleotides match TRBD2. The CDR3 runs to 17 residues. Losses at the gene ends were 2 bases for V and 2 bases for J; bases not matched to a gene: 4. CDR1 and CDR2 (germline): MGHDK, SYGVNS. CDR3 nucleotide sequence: TGTGCCAGCAGTGAAAGACTAGCGGGGGGATACACAGATACGCAGTATTTT. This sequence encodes CASSERLAGGYTDTQYF.

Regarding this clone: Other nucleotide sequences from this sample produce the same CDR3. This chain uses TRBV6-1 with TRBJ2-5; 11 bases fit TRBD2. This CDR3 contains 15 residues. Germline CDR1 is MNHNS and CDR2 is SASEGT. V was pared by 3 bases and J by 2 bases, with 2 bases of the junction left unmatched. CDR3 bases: TGTGCCAGCAGTGATTTAGCGGGGGGGCAAGAGACCCAGTACTTC. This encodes CASSDLAGGQETQYF.

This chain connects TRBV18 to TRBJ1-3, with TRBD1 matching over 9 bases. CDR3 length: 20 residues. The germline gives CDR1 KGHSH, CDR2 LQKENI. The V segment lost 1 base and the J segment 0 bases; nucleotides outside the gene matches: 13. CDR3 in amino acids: CASSPLPGQGAPSSGNTIYF. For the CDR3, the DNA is TGTGCCAGCTCACCACTCCCGGGACAGGGAGCCCCTTCCTCTGGAAACACCATATATTTT. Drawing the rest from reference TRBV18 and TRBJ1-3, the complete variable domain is NAGVMQNPRHLVRRRGQEARLRCSPMKGHSHVYWYRQLPEEGLKFMVYLQKENIIDESGMPKERFSAEFPKEGPSILRIQQVVRGDSAAYFCASSPLPGQGAPSSGNTIYFGEGSWLTVV.

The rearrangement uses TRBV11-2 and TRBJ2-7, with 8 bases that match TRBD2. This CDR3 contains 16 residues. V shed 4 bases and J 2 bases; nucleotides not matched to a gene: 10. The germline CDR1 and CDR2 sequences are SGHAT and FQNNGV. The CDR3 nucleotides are TGTGCCAGCAGCTCCCGGACTAGCCGGGGCACCTACGAGCAGTACTTC. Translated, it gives CASSSRTSRGTYEQYF.

CDR3 amino acids: CASSYFTGLGNTEAFF. The CDR3 DNA sequence: TGTGCCAGCAGTTACTTTACAGGGTTGGGGAACACTGAAGCTTTCTTT. V usage is TRBV6-5 and J usage is TRBJ1-1; D is perhaps TRBD1 (6 bases). V was clipped by 1 base and J by 1 base, with 13 bases between them. CDR3 length: 16 amino acids. The germline V gene has CDR1 MNHEY and CDR2 SVGAGI.

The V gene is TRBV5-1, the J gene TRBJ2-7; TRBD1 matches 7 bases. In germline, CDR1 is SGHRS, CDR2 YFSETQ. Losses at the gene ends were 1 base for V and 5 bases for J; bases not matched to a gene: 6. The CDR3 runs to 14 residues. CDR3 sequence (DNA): TGCGCCAGCAGCTTGTTTGGGCAGGGGGACGAGCAGTACTTC. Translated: CASSLFGQGDEQYF.

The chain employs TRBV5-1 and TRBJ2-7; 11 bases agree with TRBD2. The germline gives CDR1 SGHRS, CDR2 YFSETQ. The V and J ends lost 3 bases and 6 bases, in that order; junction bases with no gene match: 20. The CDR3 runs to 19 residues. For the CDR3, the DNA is TGCGCCAGCAGCTGGGGGATAGCTAGTGTTACTAGCGGGGGATCCGAGCAGTACTTC. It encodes CASSWGIASVTSGGSEQYF.

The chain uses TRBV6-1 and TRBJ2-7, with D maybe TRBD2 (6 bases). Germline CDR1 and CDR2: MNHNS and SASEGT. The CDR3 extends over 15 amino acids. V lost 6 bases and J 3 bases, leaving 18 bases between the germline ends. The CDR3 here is CASRPTGTGIYEQYF. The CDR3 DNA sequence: TGTGCCAGCAGGCCGACCGGGACTGGGATCTACGAGCAGTACTTC.

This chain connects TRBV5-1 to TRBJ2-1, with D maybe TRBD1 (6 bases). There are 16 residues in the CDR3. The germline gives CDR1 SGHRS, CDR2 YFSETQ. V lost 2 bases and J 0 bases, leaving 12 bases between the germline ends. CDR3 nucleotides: TGCGCCAGCAGCTTAATAAAGGACAGCTCCTACAATGAGCAGTTCTTC. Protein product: CASSLIKDSSYNEQFF.

The CDR3 reads CASSPRQGNYGYTF. CDR3 nucleotides: TGCGCCAGCAGCCCCCGACAGGGTAACTATGGCTACACCTTC. J is TRBJ1-2 and V is TRBV5-1; 7 positions match TRBD1. Per the germline V gene, CDR1 is SGHRS and CDR2 is YFSETQ. The CDR3 is 14 amino acids. V trimming: 4 bases; J trimming: 1 base; junction bases outside the gene matches: 4.

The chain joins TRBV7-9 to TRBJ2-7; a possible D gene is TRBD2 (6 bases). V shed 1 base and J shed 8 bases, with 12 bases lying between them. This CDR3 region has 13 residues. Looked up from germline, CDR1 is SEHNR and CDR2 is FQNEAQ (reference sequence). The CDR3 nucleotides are TGTGCCAGCAGCTTAGGGTTGGGAGGAAAGCAGTACTTC. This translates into CASSLGLGGKQYF.

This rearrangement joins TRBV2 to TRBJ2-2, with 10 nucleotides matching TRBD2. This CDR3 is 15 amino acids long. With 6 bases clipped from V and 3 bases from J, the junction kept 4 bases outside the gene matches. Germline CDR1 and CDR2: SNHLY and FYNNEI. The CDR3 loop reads CASRRTSGYTGELFF. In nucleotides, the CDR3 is TGTGCCAGCAGGCGGACTAGCGGATACACCGGGGAGCTGTTTTTT.

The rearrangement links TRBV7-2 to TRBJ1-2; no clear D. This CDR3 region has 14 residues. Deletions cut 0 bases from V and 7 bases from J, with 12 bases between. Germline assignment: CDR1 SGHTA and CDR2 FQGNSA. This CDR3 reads CASSLALPGPGYTF. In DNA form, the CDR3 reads TGTGCCAGCAGCTTAGCGCTCCCAGGTCCTGGCTACACCTTC.

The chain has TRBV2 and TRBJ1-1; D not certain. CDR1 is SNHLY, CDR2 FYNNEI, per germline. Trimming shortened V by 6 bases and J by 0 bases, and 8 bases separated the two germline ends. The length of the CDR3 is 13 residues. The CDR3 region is CASRSGMNTEAFF. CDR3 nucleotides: TGTGCCAGCAGGAGCGGTATGAACACTGAAGCTTTCTTT.